The rows below give T cell receptor beta chains drawn from one sample of a study of regulatory dendritic cells for organ transplantation. The assay was immunoSEQ multiplex PCR, and TCRdb's table has in-frame clones only and misses some. The table has 12,000 or so clones, around 65% seen once; the top ten hold approximately 19%. Sample: memory CD8+ T cells from blood. The receptors derive from a human donor in good health. CDR3s include the opening cysteine and the closing phenylalanine or tryptophan. D genes are given only for firm matches. Clone sizes are given selectively: once, few, many, or a class where the clone is expanded.

j_call | v_call | clone_size | d_call | cdr3_nt | cdr3_aa
TRBJ2-5 | TRBV6-6 | - | - | TGTGCCAGCAGTTACTATGACACCCCCCGGCGGGAGACCCAGTACTTC | CASSYYDTPRRETQYF
TRBJ2-1 | TRBV19 | - | - | TGTGCCAGTAGTGTACTCGGGGGCCCGAGAAATGAGCAGTTCTTC | CASSVLGGPRNEQFF
TRBJ2-1 | TRBV6-5 | medium-sized | - | TGTGCCAGCAGTTACTCGATTGGCCTTAATTACAATGAGCAGTTCTTC | CASSYSIGLNYNEQFF
TRBJ2-5 | TRBV6-6 | - | - | TGTGCCACCGGAGAGGGGATACACCAAGAGACCCAGTACTTC | CATGEGIHQETQYF
TRBJ2-1 | TRBV10-3 | - | TRBD1 | TGTGCCAGCAAGCGCCTACAGGGGGCACTCAACAATGAGCAGTTCTTC | CASKRLQGALNNEQFF
TRBJ2-1 | TRBV29-1 | - | - | TGCAGCTGCACAATCGGAGGATCGTCCTACAATGAGCAGTTCTTC | CSCTIGGSSYNEQFF
TRBJ1-1 | TRBV19 | - | TRBD1 | TGTGCCAGTAGTAGGTACGGGACAGGGGTTGAAGCTTTCTTT | CASSRYGTGVEAFF
TRBJ2-1 | TRBV11-2 | - | TRBD2 | TGTGCCAGCAGCCCGACTAGCGGGGGGTTGAATGAGCAGTTCTTC | CASSPTSGGLNEQFF
TRBJ2-1 | TRBV2 | - | TRBD2 | TGTGCCAGGACCGGGACTAGCGGGGGGGGGTGCTACAATGAGCAGTTCTTC | CARTGTSGGGCYNEQFF
TRBJ1-4 | TRBV4-2 | - | - | TGTGCCAGCAGCCAAGCCGACGGGAGAGATGAAAAACTGTTTTTT | CASSQADGRDEKLFF
TRBJ2-1 | TRBV4-2 | medium-sized | - | TGTGCCAGCAGCCCAACTGAGCTGGCCTACAATGAGCAGTTCTTC | CASSPTELAYNEQFF